The clone carrying this T cell receptor (beta chain) has just a few counts. As yet, its antigen is unknown. The V end was cut by 7 bases, the J end by 4 bases, with 19 bases between. This CDR3 has 15 residues. Germline loops: CDR1 SNHLY, CDR2 FYNNEI. The method was immunoSEQ multiplex PCR; TCRdb's version includes in-frame clones alone and lacks a portion of them. The top ten clones hold about 1.5% of a sample with over 150,000 clones, roughly 94% of them seen once. This record comes from a study of T cell responses to AZD1222 COVID-19 vaccine. Findings and limits, study-wide: Unmutated variant regions reportedly attract nearly half of all spike-specific TCRs. Repertoires were sampled only after the peak T cell response.

The source material was peripheral blood, sampled 28 days after the second AZD1222 dose. The chain is built from TRBV2 and TRBJ1-2; D remains ambiguous. This TCR derives from an adult who received the AZD1222 COVID-19 vaccine. The CDR3 is CASTTREGQLYGYTF. The CDR3 region has the DNA TGTGCCAGCACTACCCGAGAGGGCCAGCTCTATGGCTACACCTTC.